This T cell receptor beta chain was observed in a study of cytomegalovirus exposure and HLA in healthy donors. The CDR3 has 16 amino acids. V lost 6 bases, J lost 5 bases, and 10 bases stayed unmatched. Germline lookup yields CDR1 ENHRY and CDR2 SYGVKD. Primers included in the PCR were 60 Vbeta and 13 Jbeta primers. Here immunoSEQ multiplex PCR was the method, and the copy in TCRdb shows in-frame clones only, minus some. The sample yields 230,000 or so clones, around 90% seen once. Note on this clone: The antigen remains unidentified.

Findings of the study overall: It emerged from a later analysis that several of the most significant clusters appeared to be linked to common viral pathogens.

The sample consisted of PBMCs. This chain joins TRBV10-3 and TRBJ2-5; TRBD2 matches 12 bases. The receptor's source is a girl aged 2 to 10 in good health and CMV-seronegative. CDR3 sequence reads: CAISQYLAGGSETQYF. The CDR3 DNA is TGTGCCATCAGCCAGTACCTAGCGGGGGGGAGCGAGACCCAGTACTTC.